The 22 T cell receptor beta chains below all came from one sample that was sequenced in a study of cytomegalovirus exposure and HLA in healthy donors. Profiling relied on immunoSEQ multiplex PCR, and the TCRdb table lists in-frame clones only, not all of them. The sample has fewer than 350,000 clones, roughly 90% seen once. Specimen: PBMCs. The source is a woman younger than 35 in good health and CMV-seronegative.

The chain has TRBV5-6 and TRBJ1-2; 7 bases align to TRBD1. Germline CDR1 is SGHDT and CDR2 is YYEEEE. V was clipped by 5 bases and J by 1 base; unmatched bases: 8. This CDR3 is built from 15 residues. The CDR3 coding sequence is TGTGCCAGCAGTAGTCGGGACAGAATTAACTATGGCTACACCTTC. Protein sequence: CASSSRDRINYGYTF.

V is TRBV4-1 and J is TRBJ1-1; 8 positions agree with TRBD1. Per germline, CDR1 MGHRA and CDR2 YSYEKL. The CDR3 is made up of 13 amino acids. Losses at the gene ends were 1 base for V and 10 bases for J; bases not matched to a gene: 5. CDR3 amino acids: CASSQARTGGAFF. In DNA form, the CDR3 reads TGCGCCAGCAGCCAAGCCCGAACAGGGGGAGCTTTCTTT.

The V gene is TRBV28, the J gene TRBJ1-1, with TRBD1 as a possible D gene (5 bases). The germline V and J ends were trimmed by 6 bases and 6 bases, with 11 bases remaining between them. CDR1 is MDHEN and CDR2 is SYDVKM in the germline V gene. The CDR3 spans 12 residues. The CDR3 protein is CASRISGAEAFF. CDR3 coding DNA: TGTGCCAGCAGAATTTCGGGGGCTGAAGCTTTCTTT.

The chain combines TRBV10-3 with TRBJ2-6; 8 bases agree with TRBD1. Germline assignment: CDR1 ENHRY and CDR2 SYGVKD. V dropped 9 bases and J dropped 1; count of bases not matched to a gene: 8. The CDR3 contains 16 residues. CDR3 region: CAIADREGSGANVLTF. CDR3 DNA: TGTGCCATAGCGGACAGGGAAGGGTCTGGGGCCAACGTCCTGACTTTC.

This CDR3 reads CASSKGVYNYGYTF. CDR3 in DNA: TGTGCCAGCAGTAAAGGGGTCTATAACTATGGCTACACCTTC. V gene TRBV25-1 combines with J gene TRBJ1-2; the D gene is possibly TRBD1 (5 bases). Per germline, CDR1 MGHDK and CDR2 SYGVNS. The CDR3 is 14 amino acids. V lost 5 bases to trimming and J lost 1 base, with 11 bases between them.

To note about this clone: The identical CDR3 is also encoded by other nucleotide sequences in the sample. The chain links TRBV29-1 to TRBJ2-7; 7 positions agree with TRBD1. V was clipped by 6 bases and J by 2 bases; unmatched bases: 4. Germline V gene sequence: CDR1 SQVTM, CDR2 ANQGSEA. This CDR3 region has 12 residues. DNA of the CDR3: TGCAGCGTCGTACAGGGGACCTACGAGCAGTACTTC. Protein: CSVVQGTYEQYF.

The chain uses TRBV6-5 and TRBJ2-7; 8 bases align to TRBD2. Trimming cost V 7 bases and J 2 bases; bases outside gene matches: 7. The CDR3 has 14 residues. The germline V gene encodes CDR1 MNHEY and CDR2 SVGAGI. The CDR3 DNA is TGTGCCAGCACCGGACTAGCCTCTCCCTACGAGCAGTACTTC. Translated, it gives CASTGLASPYEQYF.

V and J are TRBV28 and TRBJ1-1; D remains ambiguous. Trimming left V 7 bases short and J 2 bases short, with 5 bases between. This CDR3 contains 11 residues. Per germline, CDR1 MDHEN and CDR2 SYDVKM. CDR3 loop: CASTRNTEAFF. The CDR3 nucleotides are TGTGCCAGCACGCGAAACACTGAAGCTTTCTTT.

J is TRBJ2-7 and V is TRBV6-1; TRBD2 matches 7 bases. V trimming: 6 bases; J trimming: 4 bases; junction bases outside the gene matches: 12. The length of the CDR3 is 15 residues. Per germline, CDR1 MNHNS and CDR2 SASEGT. The CDR3 DNA reads as TGTGCCAGCAGCCTCGAGCGGGGCCCGTTTTACGAGCAGTACTTC. This sequence encodes CASSLERGPFYEQYF.

V is TRBV5-1 and J is TRBJ2-3, with no clear D. This CDR3 is 13 amino acids long. Per the germline V gene, CDR1 is SGHRS and CDR2 is YFSETQ. V lost 7 bases to trimming and J lost 2 bases, with 11 bases between them. CDR3 sequence reads: CASRVHPTDTQYF. The CDR3 DNA is TGCGCCAGCCGGGTTCACCCCACAGATACGCAGTATTTT.

The J gene is TRBJ1-1, the V gene TRBV2, with D possibly matching TRBD1 (6 bases). This CDR3 spans 17 amino acids. Germline CDR1 SNHLY, CDR2 FYNNEI. Trimming pared 7 bases from V and 0 bases from J, leaving 21 bases between. The CDR3 is CASTQQGHTIMNTEAFF. The CDR3 nucleotides read TGTGCCAGCACCCAACAGGGACATACGATTATGAACACTGAAGCTTTCTTT.

This clone was detected only a few times. J is TRBJ2-4 and V is TRBV7-2; D remains unclear. The CDR3 length is 16 residues. Germline V CDR1 and CDR2: SGHTA, FQGNSA. Trimming cost V 5 bases and J 3 bases, with 17 bases left between them. CDR3 protein: CASSPTGWIDKNIQYF. DNA for the CDR3: TGTGCCAGCAGCCCGACTGGATGGATTGACAAAAACATTCAGTACTTC.

The chain combines TRBV28 with TRBJ2-5; D perhaps matches TRBD2 (6 bases). Trimming took 5 bases from V and 3 from J, leaving 22 bases between them. Germline V gene data show CDR1 as MDHEN and CDR2 as SYDVKM. The length of the CDR3 is 17 residues. The CDR3 is CASSRMAAGLTEETQYF. In nucleotides, the CDR3 is TGTGCCAGCAGTCGAATGGCGGCGGGGTTGACGGAAGAGACCCAGTACTTC.

The chain joins TRBV28 to TRBJ2-7; 8 bases align to TRBD1. The CDR3 has 14 residues. The germline gives CDR1 MDHEN, CDR2 SYDVKM. The junction had 6 bases not matched to a gene; V was cut back by 8 bases and J by 0 bases. The chain's CDR3 is CASAVGTGSYEQYF. In DNA, the CDR3 is TGTGCCAGCGCCGTCGGGACAGGCTCCTACGAGCAGTACTTC.

This chain joins TRBV7-2 and TRBJ2-7; no definite D call. This CDR3 region has 13 residues. V was pared by 1 base and J by 3 bases, with 7 bases between. CDR1 and CDR2 from the germline V gene are SGHTA and FQGNSA. Here the CDR3 reads CASSLVVIYEQYF. The DNA of the CDR3 is TGTGCCAGCAGCTTAGTTGTTATCTACGAGCAGTACTTC.

This chain connects TRBV6-1 to TRBJ1-5, with TRBD1 as a possible D gene (6 bases). The CDR3 has 15 residues. Trimming stripped 2 bases from V and 3 bases from J, with 11 bases between. The germline CDR1 and CDR2 sequences are MNHNS and SASEGT. In DNA, the CDR3 is TGTGCCAGCAGTGAACAGGGGCTCGTCAATCAGCCCCAGCATTTT. Its protein product is CASSEQGLVNQPQHF.

The chain links TRBV2 to TRBJ2-7; D is possibly TRBD2 (5 bases). V was clipped by 1 base and J by 3 bases, with 13 bases between them. The CDR3 totals 15 residues. Germline CDR1 is SNHLY and CDR2 is FYNNEI. The CDR3 coding sequence is TGTGCCAGCAGTGAAGTAGCGAGGCCTCACTACGAGCAGTACTTC. Translating it yields CASSEVARPHYEQYF.

About this clone itself: Other nucleotide sequences in the sample specify the same CDR3. The rearrangement joins TRBV5-4 to TRBJ2-7, with D perhaps matching TRBD2 (5 bases). The CDR3 length is 12 residues. Germline loops: CDR1 SGHNT, CDR2 YYREEE (reference sequence). V was clipped by 1 base and J by 3 bases, with 5 bases between them. The chain's CDR3 is CASSLRGYEQYF. The DNA of the CDR3 is TGTGCCAGCAGCTTGCGGGGCTACGAGCAGTACTTC.

This chain connects TRBV9 to TRBJ2-2; 8 bases agree with TRBD2. The CDR3 runs to 14 residues. Trimming took 0 bases from V and 9 from J; bases not matched to a gene: 4. Germline assignment: CDR1 SGDLS and CDR2 YYNGEE. The CDR3 sequence: CASSVEAGGRELFF. The CDR3 DNA reads as TGTGCCAGCAGCGTAGAGGCGGGAGGCAGGGAGCTGTTTTTT.

This chain links TRBV29-1 with TRBJ1-1; D is uncertain. Germline lookup yields CDR1 SQVTM and CDR2 ANQGSEA. CDR3 length: 14 residues. V lost 5 bases and J lost 12, with 25 bases in between. Written as DNA, the CDR3 is TGCAGCGTTCTCATTTATCACAAGACCCGAGGGACTTTCTTT. It yields the protein CSVLIYHKTRGTFF.

This chain links TRBV9 with TRBJ1-2; TRBD1 matches 7 bases. V was clipped by 2 bases and J by 4 bases; unmatched bases: 8. Germline values: CDR1 SGDLS, CDR2 YYNGEE. CDR3 length equals 15 residues. Written as DNA, the CDR3 is TGTGCCAGCAGCGTCGGGACAGCGACTCCCTATGGCTACACCTTC. Residues: CASSVGTATPYGYTF. Full variable domain (remainder filled in from reference TRBV9 and TRBJ1-2): DSGVTQTPKHLITATGQRVTLRCSPRSGDLSVYWYQQSLDQGLQFLIQYYNGEERAKGNILERFSAQQFPDLHSELNLSSLELGDSALYFCASSVGTATPYGYTFGSGTRLTVV.

This rearrangement joins TRBV4-2 to TRBJ2-6; TRBD1 agrees at 9 bases. Per the germline V gene, CDR1 is LGHNA and CDR2 is YNFKEQ. Trimming cost V 3 bases and J 4 bases; bases outside gene matches: 7. The CDR3 spans 17 residues. The CDR3 loop reads CASSQQQGASGANVLTF. CDR3 in DNA: TGTGCCAGCAGCCAGCAACAGGGGGCGTCGGGGGCCAACGTCCTGACTTTC.